This T cell receptor beta chain was obtained from a study of long-term antiretroviral therapy in people with HIV. Whole-study context: Some samples came about a decade before the 2015 immediate-ART recommendation, and these were the earliest.

To note about this clone: Its antigen is still unknown.

Trimming left V 2 bases short and J 1 base short, with 13 bases between. Per germline, CDR1 SGHTS and CDR2 YDEGEE. The CDR3 length is 15 residues. General study results and limits: Every time point showed a repertoire led by clones expanded before ART. Blood specimens, gathered between about 2003 and 2018, were possibly obtained under older ART regimens. An increase in diversity followed ART, yet levels stayed below transplant donor controls.

Survey-level resolution applied to immunoSEQ assay v3.0. Assay used: immunoSEQ multiplex PCR; TCRdb lists only in-frame clones, some missing. Of some 29,000 clones listed, over 90% are singletons. The receptor comes from a man aged 40-49 years with HIV. The J gene is TRBJ2-7, the V gene TRBV5-8; D is perhaps TRBD1 (6 bases). The sample here was unsorted PBMCs, taken 6.2 years after starting antiretroviral therapy. The CDR3 loop is CASSFRRDISYEQYF. CDR3 nucleotide sequence: TGTGCCAGCAGCTTCCGCCGGGACATATCCTACGAGCAGTACTTC.